This T cell receptor beta chain comes out of a study of cytomegalovirus exposure and HLA in healthy donors. The V end was cut by 4 bases, the J end by 7 bases, with 13 bases between. The length of the CDR3 is 13 residues. In germline, CDR1 is GTSNPN, CDR2 SVGIG (reference sequence). Both 60 Vbeta primers and 13 Jbeta primers went into the PCR. Produced via immunoSEQ multiplex PCR; TCRdb's table is partial and in-frame only. The sample contains 150,000 to 200,000 clones, more than 85% of which appear only once. The sequence came from a woman under 30 in good health and CMV-seronegative. Sample: PBMCs. The chain couples TRBV30 to TRBJ1-4, with TRBD1 as a possible D gene (6 bases). The CDR3 coding sequence is TGTGCCTGGAACAGGGAAGGCGGTGAAAAACTGTTTTTT. This gives the protein CAWNREGGEKLFF.